This TCR beta chain was recorded in a study of blood T cell repertoires in COVID-19. Which cohort a participant joined came from the clinical history participants gave. The data were produced by immunoSEQ multiplex PCR, yet TCRdb's version contains in-frame clones alone and is incomplete. The data contain about 310,000 clones, 75% to 90% of them singletons. Sequencing used PBMCs or T cells enriched from blood (not recorded which). The TCR sequence derives from a woman in her thirties who had been exposed to COVID-19.

The CDR3 loop is CATSDPGTGVAGVSYNEQFF. In nucleotides, the CDR3 is TGTGCCACCAGTGATCCCGGGACAGGGGTAGCGGGAGTCTCCTACAATGAGCAGTTCTTC. The chain is built from TRBV24-1 and TRBJ2-1, with D possibly TRBD1 on 10 matching bases. Germline V gene sequence: CDR1 KGHDR, CDR2 SFDVKD. The CDR3 covers 20 residues. V dropped 3 bases and J dropped 0 bases, with 23 bases sitting between them.